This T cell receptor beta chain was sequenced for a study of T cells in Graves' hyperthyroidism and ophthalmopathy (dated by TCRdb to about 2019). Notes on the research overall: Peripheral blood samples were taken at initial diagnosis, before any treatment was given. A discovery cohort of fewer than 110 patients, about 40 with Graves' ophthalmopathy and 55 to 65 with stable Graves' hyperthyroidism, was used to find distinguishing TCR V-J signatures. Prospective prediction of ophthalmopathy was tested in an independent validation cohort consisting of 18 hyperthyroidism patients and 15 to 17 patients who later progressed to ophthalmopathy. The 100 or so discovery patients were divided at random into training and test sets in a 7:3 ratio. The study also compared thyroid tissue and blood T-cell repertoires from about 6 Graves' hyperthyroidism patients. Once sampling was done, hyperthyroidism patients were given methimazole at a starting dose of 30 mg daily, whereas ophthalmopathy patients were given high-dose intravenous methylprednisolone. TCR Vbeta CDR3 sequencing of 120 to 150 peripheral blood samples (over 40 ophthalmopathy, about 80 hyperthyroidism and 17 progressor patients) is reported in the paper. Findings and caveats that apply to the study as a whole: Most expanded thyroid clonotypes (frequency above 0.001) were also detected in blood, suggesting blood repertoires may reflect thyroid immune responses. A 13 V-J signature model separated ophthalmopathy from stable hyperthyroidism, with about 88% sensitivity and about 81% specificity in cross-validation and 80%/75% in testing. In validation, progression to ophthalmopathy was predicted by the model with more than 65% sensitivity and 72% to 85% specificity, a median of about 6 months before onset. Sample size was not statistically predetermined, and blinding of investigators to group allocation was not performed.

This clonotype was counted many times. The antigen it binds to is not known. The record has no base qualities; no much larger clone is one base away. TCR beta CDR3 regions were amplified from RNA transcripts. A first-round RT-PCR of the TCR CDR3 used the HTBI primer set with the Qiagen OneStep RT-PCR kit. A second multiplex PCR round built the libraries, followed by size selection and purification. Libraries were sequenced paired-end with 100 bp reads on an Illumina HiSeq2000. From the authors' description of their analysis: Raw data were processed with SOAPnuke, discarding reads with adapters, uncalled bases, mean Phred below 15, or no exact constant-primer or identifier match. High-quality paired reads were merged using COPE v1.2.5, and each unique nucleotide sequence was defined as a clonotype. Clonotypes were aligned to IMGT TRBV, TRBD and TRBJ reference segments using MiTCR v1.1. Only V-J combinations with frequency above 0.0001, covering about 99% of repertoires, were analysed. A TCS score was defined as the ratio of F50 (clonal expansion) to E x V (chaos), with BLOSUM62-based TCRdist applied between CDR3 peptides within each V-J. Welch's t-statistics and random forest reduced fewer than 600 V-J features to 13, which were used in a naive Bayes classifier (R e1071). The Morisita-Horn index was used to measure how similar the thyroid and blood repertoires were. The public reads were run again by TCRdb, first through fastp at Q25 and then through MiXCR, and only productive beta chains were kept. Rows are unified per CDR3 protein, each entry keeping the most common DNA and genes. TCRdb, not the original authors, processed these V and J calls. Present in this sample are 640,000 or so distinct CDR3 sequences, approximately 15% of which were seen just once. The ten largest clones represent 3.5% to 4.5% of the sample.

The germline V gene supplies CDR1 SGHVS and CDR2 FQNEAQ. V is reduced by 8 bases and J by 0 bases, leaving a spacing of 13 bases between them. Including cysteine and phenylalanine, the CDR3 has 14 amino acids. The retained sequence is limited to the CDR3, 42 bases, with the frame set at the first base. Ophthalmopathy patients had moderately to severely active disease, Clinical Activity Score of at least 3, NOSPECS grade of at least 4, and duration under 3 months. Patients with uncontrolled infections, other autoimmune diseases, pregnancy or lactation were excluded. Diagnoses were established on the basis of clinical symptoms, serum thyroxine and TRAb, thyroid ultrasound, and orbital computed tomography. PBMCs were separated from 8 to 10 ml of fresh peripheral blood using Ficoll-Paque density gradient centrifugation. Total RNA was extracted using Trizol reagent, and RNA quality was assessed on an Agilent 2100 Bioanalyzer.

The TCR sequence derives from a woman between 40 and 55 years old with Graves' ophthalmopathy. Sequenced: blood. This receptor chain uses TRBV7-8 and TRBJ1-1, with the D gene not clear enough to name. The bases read TGTGCCAGCCGTAACGGAGACATGAACACTGAAGCTTTCTTT. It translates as CASRNGDMNTEAFF.